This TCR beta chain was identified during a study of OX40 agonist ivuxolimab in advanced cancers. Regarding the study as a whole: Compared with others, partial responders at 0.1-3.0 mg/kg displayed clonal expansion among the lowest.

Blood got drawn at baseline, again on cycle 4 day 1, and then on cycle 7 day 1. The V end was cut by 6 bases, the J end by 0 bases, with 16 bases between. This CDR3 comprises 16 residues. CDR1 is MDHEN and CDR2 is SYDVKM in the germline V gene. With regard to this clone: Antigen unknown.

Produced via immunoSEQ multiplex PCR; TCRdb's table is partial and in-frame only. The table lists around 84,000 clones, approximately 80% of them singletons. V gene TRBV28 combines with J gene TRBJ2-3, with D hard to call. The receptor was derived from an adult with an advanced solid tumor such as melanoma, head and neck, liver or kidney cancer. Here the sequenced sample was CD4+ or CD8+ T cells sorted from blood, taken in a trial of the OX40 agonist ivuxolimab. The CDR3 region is CASRFGSISSTDTQYF. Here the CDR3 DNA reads TGTGCCAGCAGATTCGGGTCGATATCTAGCACAGATACGCAGTATTTT.